The 10 T cell receptor beta chains below all came from one sample that was sequenced in a study of response to subunit inactivated influenza vaccine. TCRdb re-analysed the RT-PCR reads in MiXCR, keeping a single row per CDR3 protein. The sample holds about 540,000 distinct CDR3 sequences, roughly 25% seen once. These data also formed part of another study, on T cells expressing NK-cell markers. This second report adds: Production of TCR beta cDNA relied on 5'RACE template switching with UMIs.

Specimen: CD4+ T cells sorted from PBMCs, collected about 13 days after vaccination. The receptor source for this set is a man aged 50 or older who received an inactivated influenza vaccine.

In this sample, this clonotype turned up many times. The chain has TRBV6-2 or TRBV6-3 and TRBJ1-1, with TRBD1 identical over 9 bases. This CDR3 spans 18 amino acids. Germline V gene lookup returns CDR1 MNHEY and CDR2 SVGEGT. J gave up 1 base and V 2 bases, and 11 bases lay outside the gene matches. CDR3: CASSYPTGTGTPNTEAFF. The CDR3 nucleotides are TGTGCCAGCAGTTACCCGACGGGGACAGGGACTCCGAACACTGAAGCTTTCTTT.

This clonotype occurred many times. The chain uses TRBV7-2 and TRBJ1-5, with D perhaps TRBD1 (5 bases). This CDR3 has 14 residues. The V gene lost 6 bases and the J gene lost 7 bases, with 16 bases spanning the gap. Germline lookup yields CDR1 SGHTA and CDR2 FQGNSA. This CDR3 is CASRFQGIGQPQHF. For the CDR3, the DNA is TGTGCCAGCAGATTTCAGGGAATTGGACAGCCCCAGCATTTT.

This clonotype has a handful of counts. CDR3 loop: CASRTGTGGFGELFF. CDR3 bases: TGTGCCAGCAGAACCGGGACAGGGGGATTCGGGGAGCTGTTTTTT. V and J are TRBV2 and TRBJ2-2, with 11 bases that match TRBD1. Germline V gene lookup returns CDR1 SNHLY and CDR2 FYNNEI. The CDR3 has 15 amino acids. Trimming took 6 bases from V and 7 from J; bases not matched to a gene: 7.

V and J are TRBV20-1 and TRBJ2-7, with D perhaps given as TRBD1 or TRBD2 (5 bases each). Trimming shortened V by 3 bases and J by 2 bases, and 20 bases separated the two germline ends. The CDR3 has 16 amino acids. CDR1 DFQATT and CDR2 SNEGSKA come from the germline V gene (reference sequence). The CDR3 nucleotides read TGCAGTGCTAGGGTAACCGGGACCGTCCCTACCTACGAGCAGTACTTC. The encoded protein is CSARVTGTVPTYEQYF.

V usage is TRBV10-3 and J usage is TRBJ2-1, with D tentatively TRBD1 or TRBD2 (5 bases each). Germline CDR1 reads ENHRY; CDR2 reads SYGVKD. CDR3 length equals 13 residues. The germline V and J ends were trimmed by 3 bases and 8 bases, with 11 bases remaining between them. CDR3 in DNA: TGTGCCATCAGTGATTTGGGGGACGATGAGCAGTTCTTC. This sequence encodes CAISDLGDDEQFF.

The genes are TRBV20-1 and TRBJ2-3; unclear D gene. CDR1 and CDR2 (germline): DFQATT, SNEGSKA (reference sequence). Deletions cut 3 bases from V and 2 bases from J, with 9 bases between. The CDR3 sequence is 13 residues long. The CDR3 loop reads CSASSRVTDTQYF. The CDR3 DNA reads TGCAGTGCTAGTAGTCGGGTCACAGATACGCAGTATTTT.

A few counts support this clonotype. The chain carries TRBV12-3 or TRBV12-4 and TRBJ2-7; 7 bases fit TRBD2. The CDR3 extends over 12 amino acids. The J segment lost 12 bases and the V segment lost 1 base, leaving 6 bases of the junction unmatched. CDR3 residues: CASSLVGGIGYF. For the CDR3, the DNA is TGTGCCAGCAGTTTAGTGGGGGGGATCGGGTACTTC.

J is TRBJ2-7 and V is TRBV23-1; 9 nucleotides align to TRBD2. TRBV23-1 is placed among ORFs of uncertain function. The CDR3 covers 17 residues. Trimming removed 1 base from V and 3 bases from J; junction bases left unmatched: 10. The CDR3 nucleotides are TGCGCCAGCAGTCAATTCGTAGCGGGAGACCTGCACTACGAGCAGTACTTC. Its translation is CASSQFVAGDLHYEQYF.

The chain uses TRBV5-1 and TRBJ2-3; no clear D. This CDR3 region has 15 residues. In germline, CDR1 is SGHRS, CDR2 YFSETQ. The V and J ends lost 1 base and 1 base respectively, with 10 bases between them. CDR3 sequence (DNA): TGCGCCAGCAGCTTGTATCTAGTGCGCACAGATACGCAGTATTTT. Its protein is CASSLYLVRTDTQYF.

Ten or more counts support this clonotype. This rearrangement joins TRBV7-8 to TRBJ2-3; 7 bases align to TRBD2. Per the germline V gene, CDR1 is SGHVS and CDR2 is FQNEAQ. V shed 0 bases and J 3 bases; nucleotides not matched to a gene: 12. This CDR3 region has 18 residues. In DNA form, the CDR3 reads TGTGCCAGCAGCTTAGCGGGTGGACGCGGGAGTGAGACAGATACGCAGTATTTT. Translating gives CASSLAGGRGSETDTQYF.